Presented here are 13 T cell receptor beta chains from one specimen sequenced in a study of post-analysis software for immune sequencing data. The study's findings and limits: Elevated frequency relative to controls characterized roughly 5 TRBV segments in patients, TRBV5-6, TRBV5-1 and TRBV20-1 among them.

These receptors' targets are unknown. Tagging with unique molecular identifiers was a feature of the TCR beta cDNA libraries. TCRdb reprocessed the PCR reads via MiXCR and lists one record per CDR3 protein. The sample holds some 690,000 distinct CDR3 sequences, more than 50% seen once. Sequencing input: blood. Every receptor here comes from a girl aged 2-15 years with multiple sclerosis.

This clonotype was detected a few times. This rearrangement joins TRBV7-3 to TRBJ2-7; either TRBD1 or TRBD2 may fit D (6 bases each). The CDR3 has 18 residues. V shed 1 base and J shed 2 bases, with 21 bases lying between them. Looked up from germline, CDR1 is SGHTA and CDR2 is FQGTGA. In nucleotides, the CDR3 is TGTGCCAGCAGCTTAATAGGGGGATCGGAGGGAGCCACCTACGAGCAGTACTTC. The encoded protein is CASSLIGGSEGATYEQYF.

CDR3 in DNA: TGCGCCAGCAGCCAAGGCCCAGGCATCGCTACGCAGTATTTT. Protein product: CASSQGPGIATQYF. This rearrangement joins TRBV4-1 to TRBJ2-3, with unresolved D. CDR1 is MGHRA and CDR2 is YSYEKL in the germline V gene. V dropped 1 base and J dropped 8 bases, with 13 bases sitting between them. The CDR3 is 14 amino acids.

V usage is TRBV12-3 or TRBV12-4 and J usage is TRBJ1-6; TRBD1 agrees at 7 bases. Unmatched junction bases numbered 6, after V lost 6 bases and J lost 16 bases. The CDR3 extends over 11 amino acids. CDR3 DNA sequence: TGTGCCAGCAGACTCCAGGGGGGGCTCCACTTT. Its protein product is CASRLQGGLHF.

This clonotype was picked up a small number of times. The rearrangement joins TRBV25-1 to TRBJ2-5, with D tentatively TRBD1 (5 bases). This CDR3 is 14 amino acids long. The V end was cut by 1 base, the J end by 3 bases, with 9 bases between. Germline V lookup: CDR1 MGHDK, CDR2 SYGVNS. The CDR3 region is CASSELVGEETQYF. The DNA for the CDR3 is TGTGCCAGCAGTGAATTGGTAGGGGAAGAGACCCAGTACTTC.

The chain joins TRBV20-1 to TRBJ2-3, with no clear D. CDR3 length equals 14 residues. The V and J ends lost 0 bases and 3 bases respectively, with 10 bases between them. Germline V CDR1 and CDR2: DFQATT, SNEGSKA (reference sequence). In DNA form, the CDR3 reads TGCAGTGCTAGAGATCTCGGTGGAACAGATACGCAGTATTTT. Encoded protein: CSARDLGGTDTQYF.

The CDR3 here is CSASPPLDRALADTQYF. CDR3 nucleotides: TGCAGCGCCTCGCCCCCTCTCGACAGAGCATTGGCAGATACGCAGTATTTT. The chain carries TRBV29-1 and TRBJ2-3, with D possibly matching TRBD1 (5 bases). V gave up 7 bases and J gave up 4 bases, with 27 bases separating them. CDR3 size: 17 residues. The germline V gene encodes CDR1 SQVTM and CDR2 ANQGSEA.

The chain carries TRBV5-6 and TRBJ2-3; 8 bases align to TRBD1. V was pared by 4 bases and J by 3 bases, with 10 bases of the junction left unmatched. Germline V CDR1 and CDR2: SGHDT, YYEEEE. CDR3 length: 16 residues. The CDR3 coding sequence is TGTGCCAGCAGCCGTTGGACAGGGTTCGAAACAGATACGCAGTATTTT. This codes for CASSRWTGFETDTQYF.

The gene calls are TRBV20-1 and TRBJ2-5, with TRBD1 as a possible D gene (6 bases). The CDR3 runs 16 residues. The V gene's germline CDR1 is DFQATT and CDR2 SNEGSKA (reference sequence). V was shortened by 6 bases and J by 1 base, with 21 bases between the two germline ends. The CDR3 DNA is TGCAGTGCCTTAGCTAGCTACCAGGGGACCCAAGAGACCCAGTACTTC. Its protein is CSALASYQGTQETQYF.

V gene TRBV7-2 combines with J gene TRBJ2-5; D gene uncertain. Between the trimmed V and J ends, which lost 1 base and 1 base, there was a span of 7 bases. Germline CDR1 is SGHTA and CDR2 is FQGNSA. This CDR3 is 14 amino acids long. For the CDR3, the DNA is TGTGCCAGCAGCTTAGTAATCTCCCAAGAGACCCAGTACTTC. Translated: CASSLVISQETQYF. Variable domain in full (rest from reference TRBV7-2 and TRBJ2-5): GAGVSQSPSNKVTEKGKDVELRCDPISGHTALYWYRQSLGQGLEFLIYFQGNSAPDKSGLPSDRFSAERTGGSVSTLTIQRTQQEDSAVYLCASSLVISQETQYFGPGTRLLVL.

The chain joins TRBV10-3 to TRBJ2-5; 12 bases are a match to TRBD1. CDR3 length: 19 amino acids. Per germline, CDR1 ENHRY and CDR2 SYGVKD. Losses at the gene ends were 5 bases for V and 2 bases for J; bases not matched to a gene: 15. This chain's CDR3 is CAISSITGTGGAEQETQYF. CDR3 bases: TGTGCCATCAGTAGCATTACCGGGACAGGGGGCGCGGAGCAAGAGACCCAGTACTTC.

This clonotype was counted between two and nine times. The chain recombines TRBV6-5 with TRBJ2-5; possibly TRBD1 or TRBD2 for D (5 bases each). The CDR3 consists of 18 residues. Trimming took off 3 bases at V and 9 bases at J, with 29 bases between the two ends. In germline, CDR1 is MNHEY, CDR2 SVGAGI. The CDR3 DNA reads as TGTGCCAGCAGTTATTCCCGTAGGACCAGAGATCTCAGAGGGGCCCAGTACTTC. It specifies CASSYSRRTRDLRGAQYF.

The V call is TRBV7-2, the J call TRBJ2-1, with 11 nucleotides matching TRBD2. V gave up 1 base and J gave up 0 bases; unmatched junction bases: 5. The germline CDR1 and CDR2 sequences are SGHTA and FQGNSA. The CDR3 covers 18 residues. CDR3 in amino acids: CASSLVPSGGYSYNEQFF. The DNA for the CDR3 is TGTGCCAGCAGCTTAGTTCCTAGCGGGGGGTACTCCTACAATGAGCAGTTCTTC.

This clonotype was detected only a few times. V is TRBV7-9 and J is TRBJ2-5; 8 nucleotides match TRBD2. The CDR3 contains 15 residues. Germline V lookup: CDR1 SEHNR, CDR2 FQNEAQ (reference sequence). V was clipped by 7 bases and J by 1 base; unmatched bases: 8. CDR3 sequence (DNA): TGTGCCAGCAACCTCAGGAGCGGGGGCCAAGAGACCCAGTACTTC. Encoded protein: CASNLRSGGQETQYF.